The T cell receptor beta chain under discussion was sequenced for a study of cytotoxic CD8 clonotypes in ibrutinib-treated CLL. Sequencing used immunoSEQ multiplex PCR; TCRdb keeps in-frame clones, though not all of them. This sample has some 130,000 clones; 80% to 90% occur once, and the top ten carry roughly 2%. This CDR3 contains 20 residues. The V and J ends lost 4 bases and 4 bases, in that order; junction bases with no gene match: 19. Specimen: PBMCs, collected after 24 months of ibrutinib treatment. The chain employs TRBV5-3 and TRBJ1-6; 8 bases are shared with TRBD1. TRBV5-3 is sorted into the ORF group, with uncertain function. The receptor was derived from a human donor with chronic lymphocytic leukemia. The CDR3 region is CARSPGGSRGRIGYNSPLHF. The DNA of the CDR3 is TGTGCCAGAAGCCCAGGAGGATCCAGGGGGCGAATTGGATATAATTCACCCCTCCACTTT.